This TCR beta chain was recovered during a study of blood T cell repertoires in COVID-19. Study summary: Both acute and convalescent COVID-19 samples were obtained from the United States, Italy and Spain. Sources were T cells, B-cell-depleted T cells, or PBMCs; the material itself was cDNA or gDNA.

The CDR3 is made up of 14 amino acids. Trimming took 5 bases from V and 6 from J; bases not matched to a gene: 7. Germline CDR1 MNHEY, CDR2 SVGAGI. Sequenced by immunoSEQ multiplex PCR; TCRdb stores in-frame clones only, minus some. Among a few hundred thousand clones listed, roughly 89% were seen once. This clone appeared a single time. All enrollees were about 18 to 89 years old and from under 25 US areas. Participants classified as exposed had met a COVID-19 case within 2 weeks before study entry. The sample consisted of PBMCs or T cells enriched from blood (not recorded which). This chain connects TRBV6-5 to TRBJ1-5, with 7 positions matching TRBD1. The sequence was collected from a man younger than 45 who had been exposed to COVID-19. The CDR3 reads CASSLLGGVQPQHF. The CDR3 nucleotides are TGTGCCAGCAGTCTCTTAGGGGGCGTTCAGCCCCAGCATTTT.